Listed below are T cell receptor beta chains from one sample, sequenced in a study of radiation and T cells in renal cell carcinoma. Sequencing was performed with immunoSEQ multiplex PCR; in TCRdb, only in-frame clones are kept and a portion is missing. The profile shows under 150,000 clones, more than 80% of them singletons. The material sequenced was blood, taken from a patient whose treatment included radiotherapy and nephrectomy. All receptors derive from a woman in her sixties with renal cell carcinoma. Each CDR3 is given without its conserved first and last residue. The order of the fields is J gene, D gene, V gene, CDR3 protein. D genes are given only for firm matches.

>TRBJ1-4|NA|TRBV5-1
ASSLSGLNEKLF
>TRBJ2-7|TRBD1|TRBV28
ASSSPRQGQGGGEQY
>TRBJ1-1|TRBD1|TRBV6-5
ASAYRGANTEAF
>TRBJ1-3|TRBD1|TRBV10-3
ASGTESSGNTIY
>TRBJ2-1|TRBD2|TRBV11-1
ASSPYEGLARGRNNEQF
>TRBJ1-3|TRBD1|TRBV27
ASSPRQGHTIY
>TRBJ1-2|NA|TRBV30
AWSQGGGYT
>TRBJ2-7|NA|TRBV27
ASSRQPRGSYEQY
>TRBJ1-6|NA|TRBV30
AWSRGAVVNSPLH
>TRBJ2-7|TRBD1|TRBV10-3
AISKGQGSSYEQY
>TRBJ1-4|TRBD1|TRBV29-1
SSRTGAGKLF
>TRBJ2-7|TRBD2|TRBV9
ASSPGLAGGSSYEQY
>TRBJ1-2|NA|TRBV19
ASSIDFAAYGYT
>TRBJ2-5|NA|TRBV30
AWSEKETQY
>TRBJ2-1|NA|TRBV9
ASSYLIGGDNEQF
>TRBJ1-3|NA|TRBV4-2
ASSQESGNTIY
>TRBJ2-1|TRBD1|TRBV5-4
ASSTGQSSSYNEQF
>TRBJ1-4|TRBD1|TRBV19
ASRGQGLANEKLF
>TRBJ1-2|TRBD1|TRBV9
ASSLSGTVNYGYT
>TRBJ2-1|NA|TRBV27
ASSFGQYNEQF
>TRBJ1-6|NA|TRBV9
ASSEWDNLYSPLH
>TRBJ1-5|NA|TRBV7-9
ASSLVDGTNSNQPQH